These 27 T cell receptor beta chains share one sample of origin, sequenced in a study of blood T cell repertoires in COVID-19. The assay was immunoSEQ multiplex PCR, and TCRdb's table has in-frame clones only and misses some. The sample gives more than 30,000 clones, around 87% of which show up once; about 14% is in the top ten. Sequenced input: peripheral blood. The receptor set was obtained from a man aged 55 to 70 with active COVID-19.

The genes are TRBV7-2 and TRBJ2-5, with 10 bases that match TRBD2. J lost 5 bases, V lost 4 bases, and 7 bases had no gene match. The V gene's germline CDR1 is SGHTA and CDR2 FQGNSA. The CDR3 has 15 residues. Here the CDR3 reads CASSSVAGGRETQYF. CDR3 coding DNA: TGTGCCAGCAGCTCCGTAGCGGGGGGCAGGGAGACCCAGTACTTC.

This chain joins TRBV7-2 and TRBJ2-5, with D maybe TRBD2 (6 bases). This CDR3 comprises 18 residues. The V and J ends lost 1 base and 5 bases respectively, with 23 bases between them. CDR1 and CDR2 (germline): SGHTA, FQGNSA. DNA of the CDR3: TGTGCCAGCAGCTTAGTCGGGCGGGATATGGGGACCCGGGAGACCCAGTACTTC. It yields the protein CASSLVGRDMGTRETQYF.

This chain joins TRBV29-1 and TRBJ2-1; 12 nucleotides line up with TRBD2. The CDR3 covers 14 residues. The V gene end was trimmed by 4 bases and the J gene end by 7 bases; junction bases not matched to a gene: 5. CDR1 and CDR2 (germline): SQVTM, ANQGSEA. This chain's CDR3 is CSVVSSGGGNEQFF. The CDR3, as DNA: TGCAGCGTTGTTTCTAGCGGGGGGGGTAATGAGCAGTTCTTC.

This chain joins TRBV6-5 and TRBJ2-3; tentatively, D is TRBD2 (7 bases). The V gene's germline CDR1 is MNHEY and CDR2 SVGAGI. V dropped 10 bases and J dropped 6 bases, with 23 bases sitting between them. The CDR3 is made up of 15 amino acids. CDR3 residues: CATSLEGGLMDTQYF. CDR3 in DNA: TGTGCCACCTCGTTGGAGGGGGGGCTGATGGATACGCAGTATTTT.

This chain links TRBV7-9 with TRBJ2-3; 9 bases fit TRBD1. The germline gives CDR1 SEHNR, CDR2 FQNEAQ (reference sequence). This CDR3 contains 15 residues. V shed 7 bases, J shed 3 bases, and the junction held 8 bases outside the gene matches. CDR3 DNA: TGTGCCAGCAATCCTGGACAGGGGTGGACAGATACGCAGTATTTT. It encodes CASNPGQGWTDTQYF.

The J gene is TRBJ1-2, the V gene TRBV19, with D perhaps matching TRBD1 (5 bases). The germline V gene has CDR1 LNHDA and CDR2 SQIVND (reference sequence). The CDR3 extends over 15 amino acids. V was clipped by 5 bases and J by 3 bases, with 16 bases between them. The CDR3 DNA reads TGTGCCAGTAGTTCCAACGTTTGGGGGGACTATGGCTACACCTTC. Protein product: CASSSNVWGDYGYTF. The full variable domain, in which reference TRBV19 and TRBJ1-2 provide the parts outside the CDR3, is DGGITQSPKYLFRKEGQNVTLSCEQNLNHDAMYWYRQDPGQGLRLIYYSQIVNDFQKGDIAEGYSVSREKKESFPLTVTSAQKNPTAFYLCASSSNVWGDYGYTFGSGTRLTVV.

In its sample, this clone was seen a few times. The rearrangement joins TRBV2 to TRBJ1-2; 10 bases fit TRBD1. The length of the CDR3 is 17 residues. J gave up 4 bases and V 4 bases, and 12 bases lay outside the gene matches. From germline, CDR1 is SNHLY and CDR2 FYNNEI. CDR3 amino acids: CASSGKSTGGYTYGYTF. Here the CDR3 DNA reads TGTGCCAGCAGTGGGAAGTCGACAGGGGGCTACACCTATGGCTACACCTTC.

This clone is classed as medium-sized. The CDR3 is CASSEIQGFSYEQYF. In DNA form, the CDR3 reads TGTGCCAGCAGTGAAATTCAGGGGTTTTCCTACGAGCAGTACTTC. The V call is TRBV2, the J call TRBJ2-7; D perhaps matches TRBD1 (6 bases). Germline CDR1 and CDR2: SNHLY and FYNNEI. This CDR3 is 15 amino acids long. The ends were cut back, 2 bases at V and 1 base at J, with 12 bases in the middle. The entire variable domain, with the rest obtained from reference TRBV2 and TRBJ2-7, is as follows: EPEVTQTPSHQVTQMGQEVILRCVPISNHLYFYWYRQILGQKVEFLVSFYNNEISEKSEIFDDQFSVERPDGSNFTLKIRSTKLEDSAMYFCASSEIQGFSYEQYFGPGTRLTVT.

This rearrangement joins TRBV2 to TRBJ2-3; no definite D call. Trimming cost V 7 bases and J 2 bases, with 10 bases left between them. This CDR3 has 13 residues. CDR1 SNHLY and CDR2 FYNNEI come from the germline V gene. Here the CDR3 reads CASNYGDTDTQYF. The CDR3 bases are TGTGCCAGCAACTACGGAGACACAGATACGCAGTATTTT.

This chain links TRBV4-3 with TRBJ2-2, with 10 nucleotides matching TRBD1. The germline V gene has CDR1 LGHNA and CDR2 YSLEER. CDR3 size: 14 residues. J lost 5 bases, V lost 5 bases, and 2 bases had no gene match. The CDR3, as DNA: TGCGCCAGCAGCACGGGACAGGGGACCGGGGAGCTGTTTTTT. Translation gives CASSTGQGTGELFF.

This clone was seen only a few times. The chain recombines TRBV6-4 with TRBJ1-5, with 10 bases aligning to TRBD1. The CDR3 sequence is 18 residues long. Trimming took 6 bases from V and 0 from J; bases not matched to a gene: 11. Germline CDR1 and CDR2: MRHNA and SNTAGT. The DNA for the CDR3 is TGTGCCAGCAGGACGGCGACAGGGGGCAGAGATAGCAATCAGCCCCAGCATTTT. Translated, it gives CASRTATGGRDSNQPQHF.

The chain recombines TRBV11-3 with TRBJ1-6; D unclear. Germline lookup yields CDR1 SGHNT and CDR2 YENEEA. The CDR3 covers 13 residues. V lost 2 bases and J lost 9, with 8 bases in between. Written as DNA, the CDR3 is TGTGCCAGCAGCTTATTACCGGGTTCACCCCTCCACTTT. It encodes CASSLLPGSPLHF.

In this sample, this clone turned up once. V usage is TRBV4-3 and J usage is TRBJ1-4, with a weak D call TRBD1 (5 bases). The V end lost 0 bases, the J end lost 8 bases, and 19 bases lay between the germline ends. Per the germline V gene, CDR1 is LGHNA and CDR2 is YSLEER. The CDR3 runs to 17 residues. The CDR3 sequence: CASSQDMLGDGGEKLFF. The CDR3 DNA reads as TGCGCCAGCAGCCAAGATATGTTAGGGGACGGGGGGGAAAAACTGTTTTTT.

V usage is TRBV5-6 and J usage is TRBJ1-2; D possibly corresponds to TRBD1 (5 bases). V was trimmed by 4 bases and J by 2 bases, leaving 15 bases between them. The CDR3 extends over 15 amino acids. Germline CDR1 reads SGHDT; CDR2 reads YYEEEE. The CDR3 region is CASSHKTAFNYGYTF. CDR3 DNA sequence: TGTGCCAGCAGCCACAAGACAGCTTTCAACTATGGCTACACCTTC.

This chain connects TRBV7-9 to TRBJ1-4; D is unresolved. CDR1 and CDR2 (germline): SEHNR, FQNEAQ (reference sequence). This CDR3 is 15 amino acids long. Trimming cost V 5 bases and J 2 bases, with 12 bases left between them. Here the CDR3 reads CASSILTSTNEKLFF. The CDR3 nucleotides read TGTGCCAGCAGCATACTGACAAGCACTAATGAAAAACTGTTTTTT.

The V call is TRBV6-5, the J call TRBJ2-5, with 10 nucleotides matching TRBD2. This CDR3 is built from 13 residues. J was trimmed by 2 bases and V by 8 bases; bases with no gene match: 2. CDR1 and CDR2 (germline): MNHEY, SVGAGI. CDR3 DNA: TGTGCCAGCCGGACTAGCGGTCAAGAGACCCAGTACTTC. Residues: CASRTSGQETQYF.

This clone was seen only a few times. The genes are TRBV18 and TRBJ2-2; D gene ambiguous. Trimming removed 1 base at V and 4 bases at J, with 13 bases between. Germline CDR1 reads KGHSH; CDR2 reads LQKENI. The CDR3 is 16 residues long. CDR3 amino acids: CASSPRPSSGTGELFF. CDR3 DNA sequence: TGTGCCAGCTCACCACGGCCGAGTTCGGGCACCGGGGAGCTGTTTTTT.

The chain carries TRBV7-9 and TRBJ2-1, with D unresolved. Trimming shortened V by 5 bases and J by 0 bases, and 11 bases separated the two germline ends. The CDR3 is made up of 15 amino acids. Germline lookup yields CDR1 SEHNR and CDR2 FQNEAQ (reference sequence). The CDR3 sequence is CASSPGRSSYNEQFF. DNA of the CDR3: TGTGCCAGCAGCCCCGGCCGGAGCTCCTACAATGAGCAGTTCTTC.

This clone was detected once. J is TRBJ2-3 and V is TRBV6-5; D gene uncertain. Germline assignment: CDR1 MNHEY and CDR2 SVGAGI. The CDR3 has 13 residues. The V end lost 8 bases, the J end lost 1 base, and 10 bases lay between the germline ends. The CDR3 region is CASRGFGTDTQYF. The CDR3 nucleotides are TGTGCCAGCCGAGGATTTGGCACAGATACGCAGTATTTT.

The gene calls are TRBV7-9 and TRBJ2-7; 10 bases are a match to TRBD2. V was clipped by 5 bases and J by 5 bases; unmatched bases: 15. Germline values: CDR1 SEHNR, CDR2 FQNEAQ (reference sequence). There are 17 residues in the CDR3. The CDR3: CASSERLELAGDDEQYF. In DNA form, the CDR3 reads TGTGCCAGCAGCGAACGGTTAGAGCTAGCGGGAGATGACGAGCAGTACTTC.

The gene calls are TRBV9 and TRBJ2-1; 9 bases agree with TRBD2. This CDR3 is 15 amino acids long. Germline V gene lookup returns CDR1 SGDLS and CDR2 YYNGEE. V was pared by 0 bases and J by 7 bases, with 5 bases of the junction left unmatched. This CDR3 reads CASSVGALAGNEQFF. The CDR3 DNA is TGTGCCAGCAGCGTAGGGGCTCTAGCGGGAAATGAGCAGTTCTTC.

The chain carries TRBV7-2 and TRBJ2-1; TRBD2 aligns across 9 bases. Germline trimming cut 5 bases from V and 5 bases from J; bases unmatched to any gene: 7. There are 15 residues in the CDR3. Germline V gene lookup returns CDR1 SGHTA and CDR2 FQGNSA. The CDR3 protein is CASSRIAGVNNEQFF. The CDR3 bases are TGTGCCAGCAGCAGAATAGCGGGGGTTAACAATGAGCAGTTCTTC. Together with reference TRBV7-2 and TRBJ2-1, the CDR3 gives the full variable domain: GAGVSQSPSNKVTEKGKDVELRCDPISGHTALYWYRQSLGQGLEFLIYFQGNSAPDKSGLPSDRFSAERTGGSVSTLTIQRTQQEDSAVYLCASSRIAGVNNEQFFGPGTRLTVL.

The V gene is TRBV5-6, the J gene TRBJ1-2, with D perhaps matching TRBD1 (5 bases). Trimming removed 4 bases from V and 4 bases from J, with 11 bases in between. Looked up from germline, CDR1 is SGHDT and CDR2 is YYEEEE. This CDR3 spans 13 amino acids. CDR3 loop: CASSRDSSYGYTF. The CDR3 region has the DNA TGTGCCAGCAGCCGAGACAGTAGCTATGGCTACACCTTC. The full variable domain, completed using reference TRBV5-6 and TRBJ1-2, is DAGVTQSPTHLIKTRGQQVTLRCSPKSGHDTVSWYQQALGQGPQFIFQYYEEEERQRGNFPDRFSGHQFPNYSSELNVNALLLGDSALYLCASSRDSSYGYTFGSGTRLTVV.

The CDR3 DNA reads as TGTGCCAGCAGGGGGGCCAACGTCCTGACTTTC. Residues: CASRGANVLTF. The J gene is TRBJ2-6, the V gene TRBV19; D is ambiguous. This CDR3 contains 11 residues. V lost 9 bases and J lost 4, with 4 bases in between. The germline V gene encodes CDR1 LNHDA and CDR2 SQIVND (reference sequence).

This clone turned up a few times. The chain uses TRBV4-2 and TRBJ1-2, with 10 bases identical to TRBD1. Germline assignment: CDR1 LGHNA and CDR2 YNFKEQ. The CDR3 is made up of 15 amino acids. V gave up 1 base and J gave up 4 bases; unmatched junction bases: 3. The CDR3 bases are TGTGCCAGCAGCCAAGGACAGGGGGCCGGCTATGGCTACACCTTC. Translation: CASSQGQGAGYGYTF.

As regards this clone: At the DNA level, this CDR3 is encoded by other sequences in the same sample as well. The chain carries TRBV7-2 and TRBJ2-3; D perhaps matches TRBD1 (6 bases). The germline V and J ends were trimmed by 6 bases and 0 bases, with 7 bases remaining between them. The CDR3 has 13 residues. The germline CDR1 and CDR2 sequences are SGHTA and FQGNSA. CDR3 amino acids: CASRRGSTDTQYF. CDR3 nucleotides: TGTGCCAGCAGGAGGGGGAGCACAGATACGCAGTATTTT. Looking up the rest from reference TRBV7-2 and TRBJ2-3 gives the full variable domain: GAGVSQSPSNKVTEKGKDVELRCDPISGHTALYWYRQSLGQGLEFLIYFQGNSAPDKSGLPSDRFSAERTGGSVSTLTIQRTQQEDSAVYLCASRRGSTDTQYFGPGTRLTVL.

The V call is TRBV19, the J call TRBJ1-5, with D uncertain. Germline V gene lookup returns CDR1 LNHDA and CDR2 SQIVND (reference sequence). With 7 bases removed from V and 2 bases from J, the gap between germline ends came to 6 bases. The CDR3 spans 12 residues. The CDR3 loop is CASTRGNQPQHF. CDR3 DNA sequence: TGTGCCAGTACGAGGGGCAATCAGCCCCAGCATTTT.